This T cell receptor (beta chain) was identified in a study of T-cell memory formation after mild COVID-19. In its sample, this clonotype was seen a few times. TCRdb analysed the 5' RACE reads with MiXCR anew, one entry per CDR3 protein. The sample has 150,000 to 200,000 distinct CDR3 sequences, roughly a third seen once; the top ten hold approximately 12%. This TCR came from an adult woman who had mild COVID-19 (a few samples of this study predate the infection). Cell type and time point are not known. The specimen sequenced was PBMCs or a T cell subset sorted from them (not recorded which).

This CDR3 is CASSPGGGIGEKLFF. CDR3 in DNA: TGCGCCAGCAGCCCCGGCGGGGGTATTGGTGAAAAACTGTTTTTT. The rearrangement links TRBV5-1 to TRBJ1-4; TRBD1 is a possible D gene (5 bases). Trimming removed 4 bases at V and 7 bases at J, with 17 bases between. In germline, CDR1 is SGHRS, CDR2 YFSETQ. The CDR3 spans 15 residues.